The 4 T cell receptor beta chains below come from one sample, sequenced in a study of cytomegalovirus exposure and HLA in healthy donors. PCR was performed using 60 Vbeta and 13 Jbeta primers. Sequencing used immunoSEQ multiplex PCR; TCRdb keeps in-frame clones, though not all of them. Of 150,000 to 200,000 clones listed, 70% to 80% were seen once; the top ten hold less than 1.5%. The material sequenced was PBMCs. Receptors were obtained from a man aged 18 to 30 in good health and CMV-seronegative.

The chain uses TRBV19 and TRBJ1-5; D might be TRBD1 (5 bases). Per germline, CDR1 LNHDA and CDR2 SQIVND (reference sequence). V dropped 1 base and J dropped 6 bases, with 10 bases sitting between them. CDR3 length equals 14 residues. CDR3 coding DNA: TGTGCCAGTAGTATAGGCCAGGGAGGTCAGCCCCAGCATTTT. Translating it yields CASSIGQGGQPQHF.

This clone was seen only a few times. The chain has TRBV6-1 and TRBJ1-1; D call uncertain. The CDR3 length is 12 residues. Germline-derived CDR1 and CDR2 are MNHNS and SASEGT. V lost 5 bases to trimming and J lost 5 bases, with 9 bases between them. The chain's CDR3 is CASSRRGTEAFF. Here the CDR3 DNA reads TGTGCCAGCAGTAGAAGAGGGACTGAAGCTTTCTTT.

The chain employs TRBV7-3 and TRBJ2-2; TRBD2 agrees at 14 bases. In germline, CDR1 is SGHTA, CDR2 FQGTGA. The CDR3 contains 17 residues. V lost 5 bases, J lost 7 bases, and 9 bases stayed unmatched. The CDR3 protein is CASSIGGTSGSIGELFF. Here the CDR3 DNA reads TGTGCCAGCAGCATTGGTGGGACTAGCGGGAGTATCGGGGAGCTGTTTTTT.

The chain couples TRBV2 to TRBJ2-1; perhaps TRBD2 as D (6 bases). Germline CDR1 reads SNHLY; CDR2 reads FYNNEI. V was clipped by 2 bases and J by 6 bases, with 14 bases between them. The CDR3 length is 15 residues. The CDR3 DNA reads TGTGCCAGCAGTGAATTTTTAGCCGGGGGCAATGAGCAGTTCTTC. It encodes CASSEFLAGGNEQFF. Together with reference TRBV2 and TRBJ2-1, the CDR3 gives the full variable domain: EPEVTQTPSHQVTQMGQEVILRCVPISNHLYFYWYRQILGQKVEFLVSFYNNEISEKSEIFDDQFSVERPDGSNFTLKIRSTKLEDSAMYFCASSEFLAGGNEQFFGPGTRLTVL.